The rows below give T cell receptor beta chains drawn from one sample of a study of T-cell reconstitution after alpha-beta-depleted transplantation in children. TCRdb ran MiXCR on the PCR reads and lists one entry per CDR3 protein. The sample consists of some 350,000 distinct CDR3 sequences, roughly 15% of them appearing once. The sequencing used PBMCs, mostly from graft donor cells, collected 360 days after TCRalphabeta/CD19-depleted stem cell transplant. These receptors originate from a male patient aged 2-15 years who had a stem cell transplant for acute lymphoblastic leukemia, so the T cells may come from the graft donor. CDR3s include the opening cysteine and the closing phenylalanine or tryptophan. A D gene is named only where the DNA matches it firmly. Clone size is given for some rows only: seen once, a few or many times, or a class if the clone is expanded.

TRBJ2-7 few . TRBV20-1 TGCAGTGGTGGATGGGGACCTTGGAACGAGCAGTACTTC CSGGWGPWNEQYF
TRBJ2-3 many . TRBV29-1 TGCAGCGTTGATAAAAACACAGATACGCAGTATTTT CSVDKNTDTQYF
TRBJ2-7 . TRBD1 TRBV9 TGTGCCAGCAGCGTTGGGGGACAGGGGTACGAGCAGTACTTC CASSVGGQGYEQYF
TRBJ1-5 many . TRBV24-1 TGTGCCACCAGTCAGGGAGGCAATCAGCCCCAGCATTTT CATSQGGNQPQHF
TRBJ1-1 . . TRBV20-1 TGCAGTGCTAGAGCGGGAGGGCTTCTCGACACTGAAGCTTTCTTT CSARAGGLLDTEAFF
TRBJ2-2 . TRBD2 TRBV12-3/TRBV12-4 TGTGCCATCAGTTTCTTCCCCGGACTAGCGGTTAACACCGGGGAGCTGTTTTTT CAISFFPGLAVNTGELFF
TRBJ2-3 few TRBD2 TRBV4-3 TGCGCCAGCAGCCATGGGCTAGCGGGAGTAAATACGCAGTATTTT CASSHGLAGVNTQYF
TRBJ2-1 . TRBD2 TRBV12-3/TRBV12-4 TGTGCCAGCAGGGCTAGCGGGAGGGCTGACTACAATGAGCAGTTCTTC CASRASGRADYNEQFF
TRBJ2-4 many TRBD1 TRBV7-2 TGTGCCAGCAGCCCGGGACAGGGGGGCAAAAACATTCAGTACTTC CASSPGQGGKNIQYF
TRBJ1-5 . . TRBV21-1 TGTGCCAGCAGCAAAGCTTCGACAGGGTTAAGGAATCAGCCCCAGCATTTT CASSKASTGLRNQPQHF
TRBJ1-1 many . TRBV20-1 TGCAGGGGAAGCCTTAGGGGGGGCACTGAAGCTTTCTTT CRGSLRGGTEAFF
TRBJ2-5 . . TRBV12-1 TGTGCCAGCAGCTCCCGCCCAGGTAGCGACACTCAAGAGACCCAGTACTTC CASSSRPGSDTQETQYF
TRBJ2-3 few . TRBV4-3 TGCGCCAGCAGCCAAGAGGGGGGCAGGGGTGATACGCAGTATTTT CASSQEGGRGDTQYF
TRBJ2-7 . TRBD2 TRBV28 TGTGCCAGCAGTCCGCGACTAGCGGGTCTACTCTACGAGCAGTACTTC CASSPRLAGLLYEQYF
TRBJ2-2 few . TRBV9 TGTGCCAGCGCGAGCCCCGTGAATACCGGGGAGCTGTTTTTT CASASPVNTGELFF
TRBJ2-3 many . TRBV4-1 TGCGCCAGCAGCCAAGCCCGGGACCTAGATACGCAGTATTTT CASSQARDLDTQYF
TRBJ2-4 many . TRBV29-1 TGCAGCGTTGAGTTGGTCAAAAACATTCAGTACTTC CSVELVKNIQYF
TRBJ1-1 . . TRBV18 TGTGCCAGCTCACCATCGGGAAACACTGAAGCTTTCTTT CASSPSGNTEAFF
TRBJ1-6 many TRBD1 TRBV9 TGTGCCAGCAGCCTCCGACAGGGAAGCTCCTATAATTCACCCCTCCACTTT CASSLRQGSSYNSPLHF
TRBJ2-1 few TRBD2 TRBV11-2 TGTGCCAGCAGCTGGTCCGGGACTAGCGGGAAGAACGGCAATGAGCAGTTCTTC CASSWSGTSGKNGNEQFF
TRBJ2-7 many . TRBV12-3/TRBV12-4 TGTGCCAGCAGCCTCTATGGGTCCTACGAGCAGTACTTC CASSLYGSYEQYF
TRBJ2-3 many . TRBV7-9 TGTGCCAGCAGCCCAGGGTCCTTGGTCACAGATACGCAGTATTTT CASSPGSLVTDTQYF
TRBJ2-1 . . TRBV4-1 TGCGCCAGCAGCCAATTTCAAGACTCTTACAATGAGCAGTTCTTC CASSQFQDSYNEQFF
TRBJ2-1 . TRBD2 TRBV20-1 TGCAGTGCTAGAGATCTACTAGCGGGAGCCAGCTCCTACAATGAGCAGTTCTTC CSARDLLAGASSYNEQFF
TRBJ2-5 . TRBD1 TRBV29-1 TGCAGCGTAGTGGACAGGGGGGAGACCCAGTACTTC CSVVDRGETQYF
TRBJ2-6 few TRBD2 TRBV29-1 TGCAGCGCCTGGGGGAGGGGATATGACTCTGGGGCCAACGTCCTGACTTTC CSAWGRGYDSGANVLTF
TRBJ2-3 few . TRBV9 TGTGCCAGCAGCGTAGAGGGGGGCTATGGCACAGATACGCAGTATTTT CASSVEGGYGTDTQYF
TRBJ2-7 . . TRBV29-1 TGCAGCGTTGTGTACAGGTCTGGCTACGAGCAGTACTTC CSVVYRSGYEQYF
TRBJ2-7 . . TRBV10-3 TGTGCCATCAAAAATGAGAACCTAGGACCCGAGCAGTACTTC CAIKNENLGPEQYF
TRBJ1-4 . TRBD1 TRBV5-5 TGTGCCAGCAGCCCATTACAGGGGGCAACTAATGAAAAACTGTTTTTT CASSPLQGATNEKLFF
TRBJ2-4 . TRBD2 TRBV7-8 TGTGCCAGCAGCTTTCTAGCGGGAGGGTCCCCGAACATTCAGTACTTC CASSFLAGGSPNIQYF
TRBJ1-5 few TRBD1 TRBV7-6 TGTGCCAGCAGCGGGACAGGGCCTAATCAGCCCCAGCATTTT CASSGTGPNQPQHF
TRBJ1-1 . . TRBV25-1 TGTGCCAGCAGTGAGGGTGAAGATCACACTGAAGCTTTCTTT CASSEGEDHTEAFF
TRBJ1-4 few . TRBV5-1 TGCGCCAGCAGCAGTACCGGGACGACGATGATGACTAATGAAAAACTGTTTTTT CASSSTGTTMMTNEKLFF
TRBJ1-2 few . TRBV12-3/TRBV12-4 TGTGCCAGCAGTGTCCGGGGAAGTGGCTACACCTTC CASSVRGSGYTF
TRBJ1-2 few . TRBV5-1 TGCGCCAGCAGCTTGGTGGGGGAAATTTCTTCTGGCTACACCTTC CASSLVGEISSGYTF
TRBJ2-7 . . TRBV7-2 TGTGCCAGCAGCTCCCACAGGGTCTGGGATAGAGAGCAGTACTTC CASSSHRVWDREQYF
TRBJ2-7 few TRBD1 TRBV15 TGTGCCACCAGCAGAGAAAAAGCCCGTGGGACAGTCTCCTACGAGCAGTACTTC CATSREKARGTVSYEQYF
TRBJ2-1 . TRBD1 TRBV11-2 TGTGCCAGCAGCTTAGGACAGGGGGTTGCAGAGCAGTTCTTC CASSLGQGVAEQFF
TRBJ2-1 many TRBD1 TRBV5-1 TGCGCCAGCAGCTTAACCGGGACAGGGAGAAATGAGCAGTTCTTC CASSLTGTGRNEQFF
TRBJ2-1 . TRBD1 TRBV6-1 TGTGCCAGCAGTAGGCCGGGACAGAGCGGCAATGAGCAGTTCTTC CASSRPGQSGNEQFF
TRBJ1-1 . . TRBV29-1 TGCAGCGTTGCCGGTCTCCAGAATGGTACGATGAACACTGAAGCTTTCTTT CSVAGLQNGTMNTEAFF